This T cell receptor (beta chain) was sequenced in a study of blood T cell repertoires in COVID-19. Germline CDR1 and CDR2: SNHLY and FYNNEI. This CDR3 has 14 residues. Deletions cut 7 bases from V and 0 bases from J, with 11 bases between. The method was immunoSEQ multiplex PCR; TCRdb's version includes in-frame clones alone and lacks a portion of them. The repertoire consists of approximately 31,000 clones, with roughly 87% occurring once and the leading ten covering under 20%. This clonotype originated in a woman in her sixties or seventies with active COVID-19. This chain uses TRBV2 with TRBJ2-3; the D gene is possibly TRBD1 (5 bases). The sample taken for sequencing was peripheral blood. The CDR3 sequence is CASKGASSTDTQYF. The CDR3 DNA follows: TGTGCCAGCAAAGGGGCCTCTAGCACAGATACGCAGTATTTT. The full variable domain, in which reference TRBV2 and TRBJ2-3 provide the parts outside the CDR3, is EPEVTQTPSHQVTQMGQEVILRCVPISNHLYFYWYRQILGQKVEFLVSFYNNEISEKSEIFDDQFSVERPDGSNFTLKIRSTKLEDSAMYFCASKGASSTDTQYFGPGTRLTVL.